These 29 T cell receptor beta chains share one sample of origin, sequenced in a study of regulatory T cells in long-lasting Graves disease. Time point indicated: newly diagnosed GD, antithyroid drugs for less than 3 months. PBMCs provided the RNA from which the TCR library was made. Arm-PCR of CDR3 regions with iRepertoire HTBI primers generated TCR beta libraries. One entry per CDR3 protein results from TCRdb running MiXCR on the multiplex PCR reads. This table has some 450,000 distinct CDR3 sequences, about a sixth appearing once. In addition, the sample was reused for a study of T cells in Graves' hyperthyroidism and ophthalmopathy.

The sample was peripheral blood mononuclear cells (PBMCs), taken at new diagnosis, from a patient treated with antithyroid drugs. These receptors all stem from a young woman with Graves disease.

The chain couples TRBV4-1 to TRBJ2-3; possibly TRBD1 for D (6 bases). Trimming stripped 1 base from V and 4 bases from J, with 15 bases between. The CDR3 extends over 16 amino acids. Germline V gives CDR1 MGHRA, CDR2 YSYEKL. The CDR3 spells CASSQGTDFLADTQYF. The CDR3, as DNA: TGCGCCAGCAGCCAAGGGACAGATTTTTTGGCAGATACGCAGTATTTT.

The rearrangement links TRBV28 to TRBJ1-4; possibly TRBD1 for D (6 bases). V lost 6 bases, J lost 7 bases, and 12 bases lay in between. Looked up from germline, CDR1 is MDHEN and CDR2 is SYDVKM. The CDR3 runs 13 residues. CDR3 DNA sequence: TGTGCCAGCAGGATTGGCAGGGGTGAAAAACTGTTTTTT. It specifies CASRIGRGEKLFF.

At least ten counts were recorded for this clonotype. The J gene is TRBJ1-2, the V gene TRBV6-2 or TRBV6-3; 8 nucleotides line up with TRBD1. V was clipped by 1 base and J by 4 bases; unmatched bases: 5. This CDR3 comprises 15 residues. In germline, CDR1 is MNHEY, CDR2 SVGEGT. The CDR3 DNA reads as TGTGCCAGCAGTTACTGGCAGGGGGCTAGCTATGGCTACACCTTC. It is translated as CASSYWQGASYGYTF.

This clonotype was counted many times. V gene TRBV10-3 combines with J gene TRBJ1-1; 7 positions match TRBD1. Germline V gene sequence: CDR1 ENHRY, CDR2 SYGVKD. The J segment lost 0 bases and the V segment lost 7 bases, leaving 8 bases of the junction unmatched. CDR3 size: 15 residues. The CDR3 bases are TGTGCCATCAACACGGGACAGTCAATGAACACTGAAGCTTTCTTT. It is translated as CAINTGQSMNTEAFF.

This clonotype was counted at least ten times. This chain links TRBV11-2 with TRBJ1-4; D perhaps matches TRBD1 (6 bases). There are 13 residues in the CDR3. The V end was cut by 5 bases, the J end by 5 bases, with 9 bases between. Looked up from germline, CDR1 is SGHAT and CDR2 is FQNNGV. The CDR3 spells CASSLQGNEKLFF. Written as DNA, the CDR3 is TGTGCCAGCAGCCTACAGGGAAATGAAAAACTGTTTTTT.

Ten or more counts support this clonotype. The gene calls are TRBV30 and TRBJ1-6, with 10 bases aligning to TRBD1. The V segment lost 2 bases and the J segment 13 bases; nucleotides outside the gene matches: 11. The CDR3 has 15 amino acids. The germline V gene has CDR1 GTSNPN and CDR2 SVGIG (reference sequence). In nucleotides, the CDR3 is TGTGCCTGGAGTTCCATTGGGACAGGGGTATCCCCCCTCCACTTT. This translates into CAWSSIGTGVSPLHF.

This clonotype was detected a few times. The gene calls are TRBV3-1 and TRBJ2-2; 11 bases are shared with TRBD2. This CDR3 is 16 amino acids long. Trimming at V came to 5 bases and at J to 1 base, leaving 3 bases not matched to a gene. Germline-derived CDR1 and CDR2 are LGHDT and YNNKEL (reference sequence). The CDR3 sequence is CASSEGLAENTGELFF. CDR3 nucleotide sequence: TGTGCCAGCAGCGAGGGACTAGCGGAGAACACCGGGGAGCTGTTTTTT.

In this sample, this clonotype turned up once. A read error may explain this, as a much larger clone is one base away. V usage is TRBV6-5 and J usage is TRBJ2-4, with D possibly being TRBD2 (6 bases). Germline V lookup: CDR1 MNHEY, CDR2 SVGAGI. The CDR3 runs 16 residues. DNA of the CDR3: TGTGCCAGCAGTTACTCGATAGCACTAGCCAAAAACATTCAGTGCTTC. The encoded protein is CASSYSIALAKNIQCF.

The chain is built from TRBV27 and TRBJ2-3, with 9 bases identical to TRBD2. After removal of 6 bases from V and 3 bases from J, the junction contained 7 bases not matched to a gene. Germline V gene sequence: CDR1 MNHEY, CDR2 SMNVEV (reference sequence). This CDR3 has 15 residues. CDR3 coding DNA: TGTGCCAGCAGCCTTAGCGGGAGCCCTACAGATACGCAGTATTTT. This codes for CASSLSGSPTDTQYF.

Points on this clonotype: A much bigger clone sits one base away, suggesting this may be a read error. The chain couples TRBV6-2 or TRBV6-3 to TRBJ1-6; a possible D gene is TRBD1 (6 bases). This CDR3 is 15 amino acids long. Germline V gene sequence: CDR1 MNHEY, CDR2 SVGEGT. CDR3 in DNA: TGTGCCGGCAGTTACACAATGACGGGGGCCTCACCCCTCCACTTT. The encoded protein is CAGSYTMTGASPLHF.

Here the CDR3 reads CASSLRGRISGNTIYF. CDR3 nucleotides: TGTGCCAGCAGCCTACGGGGGAGAATCTCTGGAAACACCATATATTTT. The chain couples TRBV2 to TRBJ1-3; D might be TRBD1 (5 bases). The CDR3 contains 16 residues. V gave up 6 bases and J gave up 0 bases, with 15 bases separating them. Germline-derived CDR1 and CDR2 are SNHLY and FYNNEI.

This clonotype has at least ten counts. Written as DNA, the CDR3 is TGTGCCAGCAGTGAATGGGGGGGCGACTATGGCTACACCTTC. Protein product: CASSEWGGDYGYTF. The chain is built from TRBV6-1 and TRBJ1-2; a weak D match, TRBD1 (6 bases). The length of the CDR3 is 14 residues. V was shortened by 2 bases and J by 3 bases, with 10 bases between the two germline ends. From germline, CDR1 is MNHNS and CDR2 SASEGT.

CDR3 loop: CASSRGSTGGELFF. The CDR3 bases are TGTGCCAGCAGCCGGGGCTCAACGGGAGGGGAGCTGTTTTTT. The genes are TRBV27 and TRBJ2-2; D possibly matches TRBD1 or TRBD2 (5 bases each). Germline V gene sequence: CDR1 MNHEY, CDR2 SMNVEV (reference sequence). V was cut by 6 bases and J by 8 bases, with 16 bases left in between. The CDR3 loop spans 14 amino acids.

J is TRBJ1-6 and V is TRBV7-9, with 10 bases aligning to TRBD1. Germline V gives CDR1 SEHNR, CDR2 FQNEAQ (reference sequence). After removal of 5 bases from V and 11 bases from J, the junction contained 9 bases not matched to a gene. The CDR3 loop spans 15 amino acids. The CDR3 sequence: CASSSGQGDWPPLHF. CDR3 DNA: TGTGCCAGCAGCAGCGGACAGGGGGATTGGCCACCCCTCCACTTT.

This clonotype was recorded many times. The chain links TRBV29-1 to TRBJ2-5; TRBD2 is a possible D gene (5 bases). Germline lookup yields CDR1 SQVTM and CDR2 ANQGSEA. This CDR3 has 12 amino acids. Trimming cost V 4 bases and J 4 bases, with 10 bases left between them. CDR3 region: CSVGGVRETQYF. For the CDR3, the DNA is TGCAGCGTTGGGGGAGTCAGAGAGACCCAGTACTTC.

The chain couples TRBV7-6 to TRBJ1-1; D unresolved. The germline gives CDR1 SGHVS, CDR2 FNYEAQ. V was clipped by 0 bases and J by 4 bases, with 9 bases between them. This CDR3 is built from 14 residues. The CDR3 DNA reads TGTGCCAGCAGCTTAGCGGGAGCCCCCACTGAAGCTTTCTTT. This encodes CASSLAGAPTEAFF.

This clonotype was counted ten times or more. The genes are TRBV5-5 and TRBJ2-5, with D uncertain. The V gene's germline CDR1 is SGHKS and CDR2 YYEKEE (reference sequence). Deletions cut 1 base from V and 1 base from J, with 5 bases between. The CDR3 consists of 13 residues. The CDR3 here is CASSLYSQETQYF. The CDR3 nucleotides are TGTGCCAGCAGCTTGTACAGCCAAGAGACCCAGTACTTC.

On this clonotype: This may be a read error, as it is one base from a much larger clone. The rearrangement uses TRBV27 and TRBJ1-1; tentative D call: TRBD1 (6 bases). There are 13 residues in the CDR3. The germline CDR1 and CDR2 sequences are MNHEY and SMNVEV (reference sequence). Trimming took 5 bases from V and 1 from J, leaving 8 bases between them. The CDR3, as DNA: TGTGCCAGCAGTGCCAGGGGGAACACTGAAGCTTTCTTT. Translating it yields CASSARGNTEAFF.

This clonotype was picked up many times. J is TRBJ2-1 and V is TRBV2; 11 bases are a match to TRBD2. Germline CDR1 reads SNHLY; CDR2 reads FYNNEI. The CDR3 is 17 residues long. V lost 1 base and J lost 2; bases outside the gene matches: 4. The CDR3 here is CASSEEIAGGTYNEQFF. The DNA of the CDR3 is TGTGCCAGCAGTGAAGAAATAGCGGGAGGGACCTACAATGAGCAGTTCTTC.

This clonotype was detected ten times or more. This CDR3 is CASSEEGGDLPWVKNIQYF. CDR3 nucleotides: TGTGCCAGCAGTGAGGAAGGCGGGGATCTACCTTGGGTCAAAAACATTCAGTACTTC. This chain links TRBV6-2 or TRBV6-3 with TRBJ2-4, with a tentative D call TRBD2 (6 bases). Germline V lookup: CDR1 MNHEY, CDR2 SVGEGT. V lost 5 bases to trimming and J lost 3 bases, with 26 bases between them. The CDR3 is 19 residues long.

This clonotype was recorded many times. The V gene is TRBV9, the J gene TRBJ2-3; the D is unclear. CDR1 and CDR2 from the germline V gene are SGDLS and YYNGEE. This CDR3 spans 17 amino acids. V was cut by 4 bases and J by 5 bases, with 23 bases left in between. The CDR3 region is CASSPFGEGGHRDTQYF. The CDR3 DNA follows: TGTGCCAGCAGCCCTTTTGGTGAAGGTGGTCACAGAGATACGCAGTATTTT.

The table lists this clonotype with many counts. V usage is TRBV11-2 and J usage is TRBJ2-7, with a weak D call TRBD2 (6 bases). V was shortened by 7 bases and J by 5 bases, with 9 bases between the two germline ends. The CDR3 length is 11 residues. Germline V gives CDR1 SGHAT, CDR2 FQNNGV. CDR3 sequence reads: CASTGSHEQYF. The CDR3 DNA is TGTGCCAGCACCGGGAGCCACGAGCAGTACTTC.

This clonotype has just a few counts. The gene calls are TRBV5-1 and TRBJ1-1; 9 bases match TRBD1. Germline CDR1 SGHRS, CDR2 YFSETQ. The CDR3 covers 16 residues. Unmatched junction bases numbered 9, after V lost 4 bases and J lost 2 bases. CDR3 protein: CASSPRTGALNTEAFF. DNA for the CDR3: TGCGCCAGCAGCCCACGGACAGGGGCCCTCAACACTGAAGCTTTCTTT.

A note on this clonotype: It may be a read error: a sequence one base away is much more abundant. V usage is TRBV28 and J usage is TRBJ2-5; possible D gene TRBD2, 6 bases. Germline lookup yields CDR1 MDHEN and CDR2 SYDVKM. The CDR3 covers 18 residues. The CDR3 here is CASSLEGGASLTKETRYF. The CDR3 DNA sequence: TGTGCCAGCAGTTTGGAGGGTGGGGCCTCCCTAACCAAAGAGACCCGGTACTTC. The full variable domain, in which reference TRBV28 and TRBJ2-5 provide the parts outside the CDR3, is DVKVTQSSRYLVKRTGEKVFLECVQDMDHENMFWYRQDPGLGLRLIYFSYDVKMKEKGDIPEGYSVSREKKERFSLILESASTNQTSMYLCASSLEGGASLTKETRYFGPGTRLLVL.

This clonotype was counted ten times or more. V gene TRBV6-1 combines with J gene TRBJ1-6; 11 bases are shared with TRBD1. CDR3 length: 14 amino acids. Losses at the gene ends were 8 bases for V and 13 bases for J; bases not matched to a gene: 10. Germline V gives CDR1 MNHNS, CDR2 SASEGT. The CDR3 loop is CASGSGTGGSPLHF. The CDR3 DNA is TGTGCCAGCGGGTCCGGGACAGGGGGTTCGCCCCTCCACTTT.

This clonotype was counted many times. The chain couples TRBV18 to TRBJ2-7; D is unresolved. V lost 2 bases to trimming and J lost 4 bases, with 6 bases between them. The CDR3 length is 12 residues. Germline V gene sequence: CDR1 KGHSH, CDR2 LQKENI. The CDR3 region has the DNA TGTGCCAGCTCACCAGGTCGATACGAGCAGTACTTC. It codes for CASSPGRYEQYF.

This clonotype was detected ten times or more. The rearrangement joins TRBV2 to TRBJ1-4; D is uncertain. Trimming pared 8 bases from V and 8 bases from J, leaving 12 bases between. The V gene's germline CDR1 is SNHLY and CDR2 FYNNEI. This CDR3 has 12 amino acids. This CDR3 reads CASLMSLEKLFF. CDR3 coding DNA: TGTGCCAGCTTAATGTCCCTGGAAAAACTGTTTTTT.

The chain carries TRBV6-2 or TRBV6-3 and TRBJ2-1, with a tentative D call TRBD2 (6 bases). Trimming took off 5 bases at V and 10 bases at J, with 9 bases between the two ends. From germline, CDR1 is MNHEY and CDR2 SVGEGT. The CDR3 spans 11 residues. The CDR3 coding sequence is TGTGCCAGCAGTCCCGGGGGAGAGCAGTTCTTC. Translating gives CASSPGGEQFF.

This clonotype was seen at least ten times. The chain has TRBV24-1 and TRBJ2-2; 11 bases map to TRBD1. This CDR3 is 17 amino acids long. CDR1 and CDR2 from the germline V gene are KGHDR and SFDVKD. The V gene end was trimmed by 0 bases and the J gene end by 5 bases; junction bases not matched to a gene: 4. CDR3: CATSDLVGTGGTGELFF. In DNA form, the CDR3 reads TGTGCCACCAGTGATTTGGTGGGGACAGGGGGAACCGGGGAGCTGTTTTTT.